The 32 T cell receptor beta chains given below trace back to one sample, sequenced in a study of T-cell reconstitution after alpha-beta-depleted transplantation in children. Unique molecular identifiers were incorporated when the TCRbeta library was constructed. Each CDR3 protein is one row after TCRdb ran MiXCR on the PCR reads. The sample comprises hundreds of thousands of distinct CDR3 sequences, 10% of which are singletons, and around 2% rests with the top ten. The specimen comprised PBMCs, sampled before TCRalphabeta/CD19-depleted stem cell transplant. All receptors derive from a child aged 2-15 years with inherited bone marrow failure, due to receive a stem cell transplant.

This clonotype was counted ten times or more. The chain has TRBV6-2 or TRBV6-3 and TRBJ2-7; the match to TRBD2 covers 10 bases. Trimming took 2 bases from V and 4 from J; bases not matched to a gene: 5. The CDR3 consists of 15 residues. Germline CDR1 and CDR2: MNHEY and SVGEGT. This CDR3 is CASSYVLAGPYEQYF. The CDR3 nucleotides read TGTGCCAGCAGTTACGTACTAGCGGGACCTTACGAGCAGTACTTC.

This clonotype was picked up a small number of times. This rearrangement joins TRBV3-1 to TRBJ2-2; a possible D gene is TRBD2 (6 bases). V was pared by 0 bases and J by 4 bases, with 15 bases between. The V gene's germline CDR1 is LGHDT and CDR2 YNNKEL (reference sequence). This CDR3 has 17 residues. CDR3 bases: TGTGCCAGCAGCCAAGATTTCGGTAGCGGATTCACCGGGGAGCTGTTTTTT. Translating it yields CASSQDFGSGFTGELFF. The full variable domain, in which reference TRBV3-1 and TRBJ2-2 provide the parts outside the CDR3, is DTAVSQTPKYLVTQMGNDKSIKCEQNLGHDTMYWYKQDSKKFLKIMFSYNNKELIINETVPNRFSPKSPDKAHLNLHINSLELGDSAVYFCASSQDFGSGFTGELFFGEGSRLTVL.

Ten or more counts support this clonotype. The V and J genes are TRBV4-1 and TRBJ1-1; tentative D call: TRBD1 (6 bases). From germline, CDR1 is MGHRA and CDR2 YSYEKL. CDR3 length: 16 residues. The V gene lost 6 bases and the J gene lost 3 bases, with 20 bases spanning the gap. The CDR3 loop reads CASSLRPNRADTEAFF. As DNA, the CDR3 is TGCGCCAGCAGTCTTAGGCCCAACAGGGCCGACACTGAAGCTTTCTTT.

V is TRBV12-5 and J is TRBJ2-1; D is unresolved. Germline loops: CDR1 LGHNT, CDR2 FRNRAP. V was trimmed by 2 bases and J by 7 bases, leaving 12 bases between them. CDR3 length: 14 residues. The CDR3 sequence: CASGLTKMGNEQFF. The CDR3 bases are TGTGCTAGTGGTTTGACCAAGATGGGGAATGAGCAGTTCTTC.

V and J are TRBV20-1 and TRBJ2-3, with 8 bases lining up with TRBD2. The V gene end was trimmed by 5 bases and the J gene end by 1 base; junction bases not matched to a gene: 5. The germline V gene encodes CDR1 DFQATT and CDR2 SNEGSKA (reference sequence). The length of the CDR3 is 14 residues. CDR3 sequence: CSAPTGLGTDTQYF. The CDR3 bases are TGCAGTGCTCCCACGGGACTAGGCACAGATACGCAGTATTTT.

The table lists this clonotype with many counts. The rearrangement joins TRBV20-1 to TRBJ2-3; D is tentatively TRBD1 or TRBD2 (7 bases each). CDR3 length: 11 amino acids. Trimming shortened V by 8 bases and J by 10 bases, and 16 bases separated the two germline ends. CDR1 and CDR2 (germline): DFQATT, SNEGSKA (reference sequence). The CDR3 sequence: CSPQGGFAQYF. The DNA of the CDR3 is TGCAGTCCCCAGGGGGGGTTTGCGCAGTATTTT.

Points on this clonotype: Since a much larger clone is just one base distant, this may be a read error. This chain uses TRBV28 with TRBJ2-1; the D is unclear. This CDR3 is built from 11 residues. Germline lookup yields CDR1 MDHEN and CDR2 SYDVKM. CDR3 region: CAGSSPGEQFF. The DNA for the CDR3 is TGTGCCGGCAGTTCTCCCGGTGAGCAGTTCTTC. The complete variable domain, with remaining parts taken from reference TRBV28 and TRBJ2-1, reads DVKVTQSSRYLVKRTGEKVFLECVQDMDHENMFWYRQDPGLGLRLIYFSYDVKMKEKGDIPEGYSVSREKKERFSLILESASTNQTSMYLCAGSSPGEQFFGPGTRLTVL.

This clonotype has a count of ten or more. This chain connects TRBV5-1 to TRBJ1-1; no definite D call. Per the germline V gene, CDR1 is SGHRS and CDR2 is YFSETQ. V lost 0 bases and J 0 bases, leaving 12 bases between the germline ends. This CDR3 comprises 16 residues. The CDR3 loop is CASSLATEALNTEAFF. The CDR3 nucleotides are TGCGCCAGCAGCTTGGCGACGGAAGCCTTGAACACTGAAGCTTTCTTT.

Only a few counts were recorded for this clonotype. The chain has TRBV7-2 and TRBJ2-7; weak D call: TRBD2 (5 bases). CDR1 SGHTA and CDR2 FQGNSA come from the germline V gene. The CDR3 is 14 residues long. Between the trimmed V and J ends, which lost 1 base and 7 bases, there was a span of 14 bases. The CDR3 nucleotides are TGTGCCAGCAGCTTAGTCCCTAGCTCCAGGGAGCAGTACTTC. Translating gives CASSLVPSSREQYF.

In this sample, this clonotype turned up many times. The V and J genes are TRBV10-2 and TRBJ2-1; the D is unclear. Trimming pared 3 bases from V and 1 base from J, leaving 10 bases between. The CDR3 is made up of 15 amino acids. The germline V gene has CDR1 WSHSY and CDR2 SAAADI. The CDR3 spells CASSEIDPSYNEQFF. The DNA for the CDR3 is TGCGCCAGCAGTGAAATTGACCCGTCCTACAATGAGCAGTTCTTC.

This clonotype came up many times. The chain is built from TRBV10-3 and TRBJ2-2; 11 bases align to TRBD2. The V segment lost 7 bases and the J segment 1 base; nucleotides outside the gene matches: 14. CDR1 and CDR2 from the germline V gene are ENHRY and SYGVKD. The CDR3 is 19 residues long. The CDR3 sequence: CAITHPIRGTSGNTGELFF. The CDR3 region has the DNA TGTGCCATCACCCACCCCATACGCGGGACTAGCGGGAACACCGGGGAGCTGTTTTTT.

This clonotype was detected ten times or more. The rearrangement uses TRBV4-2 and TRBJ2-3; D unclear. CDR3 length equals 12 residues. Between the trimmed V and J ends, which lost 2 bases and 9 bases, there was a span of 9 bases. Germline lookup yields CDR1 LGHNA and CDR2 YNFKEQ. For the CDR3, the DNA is TGTGCCAGCAGCCAACTGCAAGCCACGCAGTATTTT. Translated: CASSQLQATQYF.

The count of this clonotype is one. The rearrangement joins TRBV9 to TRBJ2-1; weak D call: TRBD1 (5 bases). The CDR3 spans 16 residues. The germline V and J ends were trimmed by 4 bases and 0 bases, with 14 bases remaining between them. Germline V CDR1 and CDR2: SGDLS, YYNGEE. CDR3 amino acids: CASSPQTVRSYNEQFF. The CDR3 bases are TGTGCCAGCAGCCCTCAGACAGTGCGCTCCTACAATGAGCAGTTCTTC.

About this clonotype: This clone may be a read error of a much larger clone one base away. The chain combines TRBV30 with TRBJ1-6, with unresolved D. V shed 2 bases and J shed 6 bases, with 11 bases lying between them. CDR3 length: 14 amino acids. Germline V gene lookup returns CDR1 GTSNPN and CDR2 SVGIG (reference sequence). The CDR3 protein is CAWSKTWGNSPLHF. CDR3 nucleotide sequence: TGTGCCTGGAGTAAGACGTGGGGTAATTCACCCCTCCACTTT. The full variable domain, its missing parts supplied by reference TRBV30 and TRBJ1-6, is SQTIHQWPATLVQPVGSPLSLECTVEGTSNPNLYWYRQAAGRGLQLLFYSVGIGQISSEVPQNLSASRPQDRQFILSSKKLLLSDSGFYLCAWSKTWGNSPLHFGNGTRLTVT.

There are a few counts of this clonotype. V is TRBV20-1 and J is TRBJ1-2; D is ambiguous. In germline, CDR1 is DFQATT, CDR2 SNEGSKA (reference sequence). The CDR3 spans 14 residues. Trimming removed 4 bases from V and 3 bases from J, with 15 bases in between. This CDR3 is CSAITRGPHYGYTF. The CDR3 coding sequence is TGCAGTGCTATCACTCGAGGGCCTCACTATGGCTACACCTTC.

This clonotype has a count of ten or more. The CDR3 coding sequence is TGTGCCATCAGTTCCGGGACAGAGTCCTACAATGAGCAGTTCTTC. It is translated as CAISSGTESYNEQFF. V and J are TRBV10-3 and TRBJ2-1; 7 nucleotides agree with TRBD1. Germline trimming cut 5 bases from V and 1 base from J; bases unmatched to any gene: 5. Germline CDR1 reads ENHRY; CDR2 reads SYGVKD. The CDR3 spans 15 residues.

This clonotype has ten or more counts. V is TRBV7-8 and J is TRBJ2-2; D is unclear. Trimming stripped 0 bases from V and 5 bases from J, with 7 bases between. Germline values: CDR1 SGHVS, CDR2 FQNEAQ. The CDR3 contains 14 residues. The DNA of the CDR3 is TGTGCCAGCAGCTTAGCACGGCAAACCGGGGAGCTGTTTTTT. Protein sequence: CASSLARQTGELFF.

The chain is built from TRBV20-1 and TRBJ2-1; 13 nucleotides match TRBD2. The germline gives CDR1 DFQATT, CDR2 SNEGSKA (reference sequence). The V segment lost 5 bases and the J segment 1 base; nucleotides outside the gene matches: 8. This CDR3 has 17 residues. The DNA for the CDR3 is TGCAGTGCTCTTGGACTAGCGGGAGTGCTGTCCTACAATGAGCAGTTCTTC. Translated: CSALGLAGVLSYNEQFF.

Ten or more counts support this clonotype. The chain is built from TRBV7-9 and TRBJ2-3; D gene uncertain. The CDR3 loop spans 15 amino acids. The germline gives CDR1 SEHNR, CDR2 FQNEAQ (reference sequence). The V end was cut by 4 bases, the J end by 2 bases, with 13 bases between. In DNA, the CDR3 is TGTGCCAGCAGCTCCTCATCAGCCTTCACAGATACGCAGTATTTT. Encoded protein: CASSSSSAFTDTQYF.

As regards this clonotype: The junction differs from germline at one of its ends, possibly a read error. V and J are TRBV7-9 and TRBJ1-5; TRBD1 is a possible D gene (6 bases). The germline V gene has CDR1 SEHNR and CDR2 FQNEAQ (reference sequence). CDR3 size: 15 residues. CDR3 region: CASSLGTHSNQPQHF. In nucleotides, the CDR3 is TGTGCCAGCAGTTTAGGGACACATAGCAATCAGCCCCAGCATTTT.

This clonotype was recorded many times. Here the CDR3 reads CASSESVGETQYF. In DNA, the CDR3 is TGTGCCAGCAGTGAGTCGGTGGGAGAGACCCAGTACTTC. The chain links TRBV25-1 to TRBJ2-5; no clear D. Germline-derived CDR1 and CDR2 are MGHDK and SYGVNS. The CDR3 loop spans 13 amino acids. Trimming pared 3 bases from V and 4 bases from J, leaving 9 bases between.

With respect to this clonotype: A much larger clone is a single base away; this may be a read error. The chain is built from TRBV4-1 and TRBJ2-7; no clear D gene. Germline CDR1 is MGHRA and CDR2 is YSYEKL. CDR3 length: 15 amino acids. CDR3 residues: CASSPTVDRSYEPYF. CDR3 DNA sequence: TGCGCCAGCAGCCCTACCGTGGACCGATCCTACGAGCCGTACTTC.

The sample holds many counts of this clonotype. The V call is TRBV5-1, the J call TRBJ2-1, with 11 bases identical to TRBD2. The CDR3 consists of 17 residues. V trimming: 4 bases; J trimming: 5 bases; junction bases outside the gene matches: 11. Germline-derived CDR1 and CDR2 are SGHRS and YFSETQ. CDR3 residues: CASSRQVAGGPHNEQFF. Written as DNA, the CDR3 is TGCGCCAGCAGCCGTCAGGTAGCGGGAGGGCCCCACAATGAGCAGTTCTTC.

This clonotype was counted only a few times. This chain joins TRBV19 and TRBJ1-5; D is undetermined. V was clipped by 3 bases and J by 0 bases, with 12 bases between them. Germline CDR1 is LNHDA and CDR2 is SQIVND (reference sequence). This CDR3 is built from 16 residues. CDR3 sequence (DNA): TGTGCCAGTAGTATGGCCGCGATGGGTAGCAATCAGCCCCAGCATTTT. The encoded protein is CASSMAAMGSNQPQHF.

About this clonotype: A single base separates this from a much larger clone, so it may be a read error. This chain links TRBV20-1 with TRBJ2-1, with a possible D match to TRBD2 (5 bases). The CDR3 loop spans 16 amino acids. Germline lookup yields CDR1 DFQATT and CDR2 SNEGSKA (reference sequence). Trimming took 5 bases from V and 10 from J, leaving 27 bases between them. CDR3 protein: CSASGPGAETYYEQFF. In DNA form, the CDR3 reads TGCAGTGCTTCCGGTCCAGGAGCGGAGACTTACTACGAGCAGTTCTTC.

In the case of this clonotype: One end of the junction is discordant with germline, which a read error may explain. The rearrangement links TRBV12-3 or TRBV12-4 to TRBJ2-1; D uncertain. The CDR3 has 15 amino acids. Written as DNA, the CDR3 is TGTGCCAGCAGTTTATTTGGTAGCTCCTACAATGAGCATTTCTTC. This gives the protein CASSLFGSSYNEHFF.

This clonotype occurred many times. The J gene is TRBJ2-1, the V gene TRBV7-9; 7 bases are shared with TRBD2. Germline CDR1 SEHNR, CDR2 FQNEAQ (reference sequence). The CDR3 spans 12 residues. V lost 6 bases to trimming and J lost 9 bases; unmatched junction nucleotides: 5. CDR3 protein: CASRRLAVEQFF. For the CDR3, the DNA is TGTGCCAGCAGGAGGCTAGCGGTTGAGCAGTTCTTC.

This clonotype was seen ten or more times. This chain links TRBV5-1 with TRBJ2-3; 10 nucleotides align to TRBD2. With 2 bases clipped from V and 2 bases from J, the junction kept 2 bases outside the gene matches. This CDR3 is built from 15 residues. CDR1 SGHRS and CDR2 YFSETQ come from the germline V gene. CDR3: CASSFSGRHTDTQYF. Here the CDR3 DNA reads TGCGCCAGCAGCTTTAGCGGGAGGCACACAGATACGCAGTATTTT.

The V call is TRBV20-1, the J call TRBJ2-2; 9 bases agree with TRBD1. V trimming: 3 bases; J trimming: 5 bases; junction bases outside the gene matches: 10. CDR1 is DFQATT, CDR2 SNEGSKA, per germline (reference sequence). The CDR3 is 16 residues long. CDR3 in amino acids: CSASNPGQGSTGELFF. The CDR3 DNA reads TGCAGTGCTAGCAACCCGGGACAGGGATCGACCGGGGAGCTGTTTTTT.

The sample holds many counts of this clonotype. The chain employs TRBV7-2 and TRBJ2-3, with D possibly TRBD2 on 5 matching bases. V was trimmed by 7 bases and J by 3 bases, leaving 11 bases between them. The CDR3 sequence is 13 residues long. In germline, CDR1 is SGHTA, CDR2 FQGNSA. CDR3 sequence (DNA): TGTGCCAGCAAGAGGGAAGGAACAGATACGCAGTATTTT. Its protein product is CASKREGTDTQYF.

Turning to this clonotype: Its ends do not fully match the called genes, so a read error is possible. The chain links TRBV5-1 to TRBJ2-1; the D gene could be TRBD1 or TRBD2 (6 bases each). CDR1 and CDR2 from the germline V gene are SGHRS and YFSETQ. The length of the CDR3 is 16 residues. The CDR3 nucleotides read TGCGCCAGCAGCGTCATGATCGGGGGCTCCTACAATGAGCCGTTCTTC. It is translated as CASSVMIGGSYNEPFF.

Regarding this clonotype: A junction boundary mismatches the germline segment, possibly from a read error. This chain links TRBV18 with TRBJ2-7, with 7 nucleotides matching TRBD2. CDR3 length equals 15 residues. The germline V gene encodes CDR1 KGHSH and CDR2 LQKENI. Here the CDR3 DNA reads TGTGCCAGCTCACTTAGCGGGCTGAGCTCCCACGAGCAGTACTTC. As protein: CASSLSGLSSHEQYF.